This T cell receptor beta chain was found in a study of blood T cell repertoires in COVID-19. Study-wide background: The United States, Italy and Spain were the sources of the acute and convalescent COVID-19 samples.

Germline assignment: CDR1 SGHRS and CDR2 YFSETQ. This CDR3 contains 14 residues. The V and J ends lost 7 bases and 2 bases respectively, with 16 bases between them. Data came from immunoSEQ multiplex PCR; TCRdb stores just in-frame clones and leaves some out. This sample yields some 180,000 clones, of which around 87% are seen a single time; 2.5% to 3% belongs to the top ten. This sequence joins TRBV5-1 and TRBJ2-7; weak D call: TRBD1 (6 bases). The sequenced material came from peripheral blood. The TCR comes from an elderly woman with COVID-19, enrolled during active disease. The DNA of the CDR3 is TGCGCCAGCCCCCCACGGACAGCTACCTACGAGCAGTACTTC. Its translation: CASPPRTATYEQYF.